The subject of this entry is one TCR beta chain. The sample belongs to a study of cytomegalovirus exposure and HLA in healthy donors. With 60 Vbeta and 13 Jbeta primers, the PCR was carried out. TCRdb's table, derived via immunoSEQ multiplex PCR, lists solely in-frame clones and lacks some. The table has around 91,000 clones, approximately 88% seen once. With V trimmed by 3 bases and J by 4 bases, 7 bases remained unmatched. The CDR3 length is 15 residues. Germline lookup yields CDR1 MNHEY and CDR2 SMNVEV (reference sequence). The sequenced sample was PBMCs. The chain couples TRBV27 to TRBJ1-1; TRBD1 matches at 8 bases. This clonotype originated in a man in his late teens or twenties in good health and CMV-seronegative. The CDR3 bases are TGTGCCAGCAGTTTGACAGGGGCACCTCTCACTGAAGCTTTCTTT. Amino acids: CASSLTGAPLTEAFF.